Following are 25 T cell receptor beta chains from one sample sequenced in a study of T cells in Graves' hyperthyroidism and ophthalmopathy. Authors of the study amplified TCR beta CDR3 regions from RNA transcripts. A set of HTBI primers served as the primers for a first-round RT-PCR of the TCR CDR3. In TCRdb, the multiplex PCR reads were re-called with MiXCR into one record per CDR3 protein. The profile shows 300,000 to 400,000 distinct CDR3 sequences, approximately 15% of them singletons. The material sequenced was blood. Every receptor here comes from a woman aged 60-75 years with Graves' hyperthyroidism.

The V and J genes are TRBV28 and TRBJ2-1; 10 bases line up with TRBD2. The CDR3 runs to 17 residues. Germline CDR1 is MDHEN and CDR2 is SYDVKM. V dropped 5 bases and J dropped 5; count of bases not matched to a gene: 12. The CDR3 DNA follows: TGTGCCAGCAGTCCGTTTAGATTAGCGGGAGGCCACAATGAGCAGTTCTTC. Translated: CASSPFRLAGGHNEQFF.

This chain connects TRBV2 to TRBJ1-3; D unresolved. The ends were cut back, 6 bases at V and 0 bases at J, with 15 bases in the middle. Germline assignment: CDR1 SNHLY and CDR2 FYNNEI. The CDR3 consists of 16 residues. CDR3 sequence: CASRDISWVSGNTIYF. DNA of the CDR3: TGTGCCAGCAGGGATATATCATGGGTCTCTGGAAACACCATATATTTT. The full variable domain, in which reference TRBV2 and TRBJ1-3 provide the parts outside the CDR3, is EPEVTQTPSHQVTQMGQEVILRCVPISNHLYFYWYRQILGQKVEFLVSFYNNEISEKSEIFDDQFSVERPDGSNFTLKIRSTKLEDSAMYFCASRDISWVSGNTIYFGEGSWLTVV.

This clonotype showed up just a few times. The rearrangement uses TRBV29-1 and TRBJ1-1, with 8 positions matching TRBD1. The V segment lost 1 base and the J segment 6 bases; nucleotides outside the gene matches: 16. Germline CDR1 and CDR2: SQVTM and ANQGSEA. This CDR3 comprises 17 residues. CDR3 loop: CSVEGQLGQGEIPEAFF. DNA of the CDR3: TGCAGCGTTGAAGGGCAGTTAGGACAGGGCGAAATCCCTGAAGCTTTCTTT.

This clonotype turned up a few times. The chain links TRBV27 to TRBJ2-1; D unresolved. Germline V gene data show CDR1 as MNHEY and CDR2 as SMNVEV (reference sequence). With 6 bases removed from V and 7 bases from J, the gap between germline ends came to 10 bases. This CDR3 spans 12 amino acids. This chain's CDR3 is CASSERLNEQFF. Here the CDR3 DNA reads TGTGCCAGCAGCGAAAGGTTAAATGAGCAGTTCTTC.

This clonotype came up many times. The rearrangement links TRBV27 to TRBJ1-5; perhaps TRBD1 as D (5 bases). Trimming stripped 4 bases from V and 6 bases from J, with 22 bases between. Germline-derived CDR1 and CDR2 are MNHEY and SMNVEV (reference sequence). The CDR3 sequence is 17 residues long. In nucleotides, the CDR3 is TGTGCCAGCAGTTCCGGGCAGGGTGTCCCTGGGAGTCAGCCCCAGCATTTT. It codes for CASSSGQGVPGSQPQHF.

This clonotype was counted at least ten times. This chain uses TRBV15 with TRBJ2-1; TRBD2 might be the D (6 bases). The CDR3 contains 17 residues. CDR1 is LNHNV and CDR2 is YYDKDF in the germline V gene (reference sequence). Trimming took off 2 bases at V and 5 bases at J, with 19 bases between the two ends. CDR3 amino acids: CATSRFSQPLANNEQFF. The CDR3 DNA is TGTGCCACCAGCAGATTTAGTCAACCACTAGCTAACAATGAGCAGTTCTTC.

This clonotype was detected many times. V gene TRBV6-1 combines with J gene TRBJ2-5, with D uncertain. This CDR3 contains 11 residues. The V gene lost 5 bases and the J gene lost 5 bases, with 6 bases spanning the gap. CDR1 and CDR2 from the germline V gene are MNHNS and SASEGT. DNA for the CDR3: TGTGCCAGCAGTACACGGGAGACCCAGTACTTC. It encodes CASSTRETQYF.

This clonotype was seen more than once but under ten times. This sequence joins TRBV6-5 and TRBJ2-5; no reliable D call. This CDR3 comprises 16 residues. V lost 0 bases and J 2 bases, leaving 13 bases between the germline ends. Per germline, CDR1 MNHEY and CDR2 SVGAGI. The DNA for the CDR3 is TGTGCCAGCAGTTACTCAGATTCAACGGCTCAAGAGACCCAGTACTTC. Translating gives CASSYSDSTAQETQYF.

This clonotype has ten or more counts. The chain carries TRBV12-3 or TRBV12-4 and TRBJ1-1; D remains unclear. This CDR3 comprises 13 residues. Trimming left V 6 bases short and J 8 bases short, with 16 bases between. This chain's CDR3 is CASRPDRSREAFF. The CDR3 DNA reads TGTGCCAGCAGACCTGACCGGTCGAGGGAAGCTTTCTTT.

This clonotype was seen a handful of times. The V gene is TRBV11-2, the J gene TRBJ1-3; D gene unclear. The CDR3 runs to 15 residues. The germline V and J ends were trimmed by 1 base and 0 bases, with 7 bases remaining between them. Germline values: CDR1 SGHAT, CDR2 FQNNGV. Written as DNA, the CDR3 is TGTGCCAGCAGCTTAGTTCGGATCTCTGGAAACACCATATATTTT. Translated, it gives CASSLVRISGNTIYF.

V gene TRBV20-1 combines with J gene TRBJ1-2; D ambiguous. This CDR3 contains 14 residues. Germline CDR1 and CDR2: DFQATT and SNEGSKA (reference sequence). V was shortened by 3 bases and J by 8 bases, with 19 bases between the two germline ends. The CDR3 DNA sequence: TGCAGTGCTAGGGAGCTAAGGGCCTCCAGGGGCTACACCTTC. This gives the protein CSARELRASRGYTF.

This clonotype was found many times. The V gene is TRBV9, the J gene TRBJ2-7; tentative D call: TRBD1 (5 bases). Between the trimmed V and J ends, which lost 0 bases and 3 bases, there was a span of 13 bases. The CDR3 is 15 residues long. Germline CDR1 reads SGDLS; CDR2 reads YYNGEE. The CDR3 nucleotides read TGTGCCAGCAGCGTAGGAGACAGCCTTCTCTACGAGCAGTACTTC. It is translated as CASSVGDSLLYEQYF.

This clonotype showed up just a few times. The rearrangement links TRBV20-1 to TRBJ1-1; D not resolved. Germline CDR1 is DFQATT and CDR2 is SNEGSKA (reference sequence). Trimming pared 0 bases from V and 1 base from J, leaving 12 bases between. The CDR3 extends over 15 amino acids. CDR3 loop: CSARDSGRGNTEAFF. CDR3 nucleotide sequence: TGCAGTGCTAGAGATTCGGGTAGAGGGAACACTGAAGCTTTCTTT.

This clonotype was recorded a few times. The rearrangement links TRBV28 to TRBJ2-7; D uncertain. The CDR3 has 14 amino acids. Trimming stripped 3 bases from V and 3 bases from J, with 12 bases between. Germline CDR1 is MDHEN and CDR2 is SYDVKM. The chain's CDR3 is CASSFAPMDYEQYF. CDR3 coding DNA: TGTGCCAGCAGTTTTGCACCTATGGACTACGAGCAGTACTTC.

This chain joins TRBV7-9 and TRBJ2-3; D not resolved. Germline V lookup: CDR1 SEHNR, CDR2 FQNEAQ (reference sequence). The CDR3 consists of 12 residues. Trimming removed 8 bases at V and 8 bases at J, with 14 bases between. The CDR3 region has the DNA TGTGCCAGCGGCCCCAGCGCAGTTACGCAGTATTTT. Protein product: CASGPSAVTQYF.

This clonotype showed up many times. CDR3 amino acids: CASIQSRDHHNEQFF. CDR3 coding DNA: TGTGCCAGCATTCAAAGCCGGGACCACCACAATGAGCAGTTCTTC. The chain has TRBV27 and TRBJ2-1; D may correspond to TRBD1 or TRBD2 (5 bases each). Trimming took off 7 bases at V and 5 bases at J, with 18 bases between the two ends. This CDR3 spans 15 amino acids. CDR1 MNHEY and CDR2 SMNVEV come from the germline V gene (reference sequence).

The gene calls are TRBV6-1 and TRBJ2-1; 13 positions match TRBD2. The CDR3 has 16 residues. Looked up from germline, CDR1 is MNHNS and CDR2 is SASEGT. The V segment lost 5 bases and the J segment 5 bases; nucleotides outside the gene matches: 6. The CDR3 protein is CASSQPGLAGNNEQFF. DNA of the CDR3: TGTGCCAGCAGTCAACCGGGACTAGCGGGAAACAATGAGCAGTTCTTC.

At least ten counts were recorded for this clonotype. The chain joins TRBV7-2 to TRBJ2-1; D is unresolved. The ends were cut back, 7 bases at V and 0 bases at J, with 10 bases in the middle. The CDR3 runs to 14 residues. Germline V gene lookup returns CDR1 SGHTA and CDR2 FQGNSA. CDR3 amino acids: CASTHPSSYNEQFF. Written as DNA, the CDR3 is TGTGCCAGCACTCACCCAAGCTCCTACAATGAGCAGTTCTTC.

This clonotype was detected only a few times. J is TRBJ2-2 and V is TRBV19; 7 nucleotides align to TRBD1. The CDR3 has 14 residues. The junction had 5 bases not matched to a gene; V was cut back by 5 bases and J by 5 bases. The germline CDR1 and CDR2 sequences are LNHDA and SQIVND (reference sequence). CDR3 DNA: TGTGCCAGTAGTCCCCAGGGGGAAACCGGGGAGCTGTTTTTT. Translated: CASSPQGETGELFF.

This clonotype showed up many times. The CDR3 loop reads CASSLMGGFGETQYF. CDR3 coding DNA: TGTGCCAGCAGCTTAATGGGGGGTTTTGGAGAGACCCAGTACTTC. J is TRBJ2-5 and V is TRBV7-6, with a possible D match to TRBD2 (6 bases). Trimming took off 2 bases at V and 4 bases at J, with 14 bases between the two ends. The germline V gene has CDR1 SGHVS and CDR2 FNYEAQ. CDR3 length: 15 residues.

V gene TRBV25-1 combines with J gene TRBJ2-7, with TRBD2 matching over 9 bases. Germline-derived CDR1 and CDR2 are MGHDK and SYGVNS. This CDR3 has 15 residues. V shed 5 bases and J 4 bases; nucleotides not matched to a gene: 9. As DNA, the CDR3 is TGTGCCAGCAGTCTGGGGGGGACTAGCCCGTACGAGCAGTACTTC. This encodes CASSLGGTSPYEQYF.

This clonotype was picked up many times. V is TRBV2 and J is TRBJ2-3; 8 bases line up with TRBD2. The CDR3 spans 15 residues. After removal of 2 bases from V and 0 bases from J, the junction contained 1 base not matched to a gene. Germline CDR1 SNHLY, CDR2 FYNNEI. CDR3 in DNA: TGTGCCAGCAGTGAAAGCGGGAGTAGCACAGATACGCAGTATTTT. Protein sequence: CASSESGSSTDTQYF.

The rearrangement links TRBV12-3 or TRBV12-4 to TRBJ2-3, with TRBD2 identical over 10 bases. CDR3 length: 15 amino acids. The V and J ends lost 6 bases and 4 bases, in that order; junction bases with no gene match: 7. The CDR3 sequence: CASSSKAGGPDTQYF. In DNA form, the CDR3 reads TGTGCCAGCAGCTCCAAAGCGGGAGGGCCAGATACGCAGTATTTT.

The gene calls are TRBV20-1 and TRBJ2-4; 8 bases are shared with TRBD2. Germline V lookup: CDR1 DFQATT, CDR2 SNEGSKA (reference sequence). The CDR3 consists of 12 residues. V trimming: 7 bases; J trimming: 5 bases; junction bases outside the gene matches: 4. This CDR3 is CSGAGGQNIQYF. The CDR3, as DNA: TGCAGTGGGGCGGGAGGCCAAAACATTCAGTACTTC.

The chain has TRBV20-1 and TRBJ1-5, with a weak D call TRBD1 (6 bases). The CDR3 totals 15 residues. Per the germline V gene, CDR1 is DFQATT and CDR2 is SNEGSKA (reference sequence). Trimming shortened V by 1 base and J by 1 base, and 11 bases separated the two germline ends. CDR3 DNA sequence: TGCAGTGCTAGAGTTCCAGGGGTGAGCAATCAGCCCCAGCATTTT. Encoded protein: CSARVPGVSNQPQHF.